This record covers a single TCR beta chain. The CDR3 sequence is 14 residues long. Germline V lookup: CDR1 SGHTA, CDR2 FQGNSA. Between the trimmed V and J ends, which lost 4 bases and 7 bases, there was a span of 13 bases. Only in-frame clones appear in the TCRdb table, and some are missing; sequencing was by immunoSEQ multiplex PCR. The repertoire has tens of thousands of clones, roughly 84% of them found once; the top ten carry approximately 15%. This entry comes from a study of PD-L1 blockade in urothelial cancer. Study details: Blood analysis took place 3 weeks (second dose) and 6 weeks after treatment start. T cells were recovered from blood samples at a median of roughly 150,000.

Stated time point: pretreatment peripheral blood. It was locally advanced or metastatic urothelial carcinoma that patients had. There were between 1 and 8 samples from each patient, taken pretreatment and on-treatment. This receptor was obtained from a man in his fifties or sixties with urothelial cancer. This chain links TRBV7-2 with TRBJ2-2, with D unclear. The source material was PBMCs, sampled around atezolizumab (anti-PD-L1) treatment. CDR3 loop: CASSSLPVSGELFF. CDR3 nucleotides: TGTGCCAGCAGCTCCCTCCCGGTTAGCGGGGAGCTGTTTTTT.